This T cell receptor (beta chain) was recovered during a study of blood T cell repertoires in COVID-19. As for the study in general: Sample material is recorded as cDNA or gDNA derived from T cells, B-cell-depleted T cells, or PBMCs.

The repertoire was sequenced with immunoSEQ multiplex PCR; TCRdb's copy has only in-frame clones and lacks some. The table lists fewer than 250,000 clones, 84% of them singletons, with 4% in the top ten. This CDR3 comprises 12 residues. Trimming stripped 7 bases from V and 2 bases from J, with 6 bases between. The germline CDR1 and CDR2 sequences are WSHSY and SAAADI. The genes are TRBV10-2 and TRBJ2-1; D is unclear. The sequencing sample was made of peripheral blood. The clonotype originates from a man aged 50 to 59 with acute or convalescent COVID-19. CDR3 DNA: TGCGCCAGCATGAGAACCTACAATGAGCAGTTCTTC. Protein sequence: CASMRTYNEQFF.